This T cell receptor beta chain was found in a study of blood T cells in healthy people across ages. With a J-beta primer mix and a sample-barcoded 5' primer, a second PCR ran about 7 to 12 cycles. TCRdb re-called the 5' RACE reads with MiXCR, one entry per CDR3 protein. The data contain 750,000 to 950,000 distinct CDR3 sequences, approximately 53% of them singletons. Only one count was recorded for this clonotype. Each sample yielded at least 6 million isolated PBMCs. Trimming cost V 1 base and J 0 bases, with 7 bases left between them. The CDR3 has 16 amino acids. Germline assignment: CDR1 SEHNR and CDR2 FQNEAQ (reference sequence).

The TCR originated in a man aged 80 or over in good health. The chain carries TRBV7-9 and TRBJ2-6; no reliable D call. Specimen: blood. The CDR3, as DNA: TGTGCCAGCAGCTTAGTGATGGGCTCTGGGGCCAACGTCCTGACTTTC. Translated, it gives CASSLVMGSGANVLTF.